A selection of T cell receptor beta chains follows, all from one sample in a study of cytomegalovirus exposure and HLA in healthy donors. Generated by immunoSEQ multiplex PCR, the TCRdb table keeps only in-frame clones and is missing some. The data contain about 190,000 clones, approximately 79% of them singletons. Sequencing was performed on PBMCs. Source of these receptors: a woman aged 18 to 35 in good health and CMV-seronegative. Both conserved end residues are part of each CDR3. The D gene is left open where the match is weak. The size field is filled for only some rows; it gives once, few, many or a size class.

clone size,J gene,D gene,V gene,CDR3 DNA,CDR3 protein
-,TRBJ1-1,-,TRBV2,TGTGCCAGCAGTGAAGAGGGGGGGACTGAAGCTTTCTTT,CASSEEGGTEAFF
once,TRBJ2-7,TRBD2,TRBV11-3,TGTGCCAGCAGCTTAAGCGGGGATTTTGGCGAGCAGTACTTC,CASSLSGDFGEQYF
-,TRBJ2-1,-,TRBV7-9,TGTTCCAGCAGCTTAGTTCGGTTAGCAACGTCCTACAATGAGCAGTTCTTC,CSSSLVRLATSYNEQFF
-,TRBJ1-1,-,TRBV6-1,TGTGCCAGCAGACTCGACGGCGGCCCTACTGAAGCTTTCTTT,CASRLDGGPTEAFF
-,TRBJ2-7,-,TRBV2,TGTGCCAGCAGAGGTAGGTGGCTAAGCCGCGAAGTGGGGCCCTACGAGCAGTACTTC,CASRGRWLSREVGPYEQYF
-,TRBJ2-1,-,TRBV9,TGTGCCAGCAGCGTAGAGCCTGGTGAGCAGTTCTTC,CASSVEPGEQFF
-,TRBJ2-6,-,TRBV5-1,TGCGCCAGCAGCTTGGACAGCTCTGGGGCCAACGTCCTGACTTTC,CASSLDSSGANVLTF
-,TRBJ1-1,TRBD1,TRBV11-2,TGTGCCAGCAGTTCGAACAGGGGTAACACTGAAGCTTTCTTT,CASSSNRGNTEAFF
-,TRBJ1-1,-,TRBV27,TGTGCCAGCAGTTTATTGCATAGGGGGGGAAACACTGAAGCTTTCTTT,CASSLLHRGGNTEAFF
-,TRBJ1-1,TRBD1,TRBV6-5,TGTGCCAGCAGCGACCAGGGACAGGGGAACACTGAAGCTTTCTTT,CASSDQGQGNTEAFF
-,TRBJ2-7,-,TRBV28,TGTGCCAGCAGTCCCCCAGGGGTGAGCGAGCAGTACTTC,CASSPPGVSEQYF
-,TRBJ2-7,TRBD1,TRBV27,TGTGCCAGCAGTTCCAGGACAGGGGGCAACGAGCAGTACTTC,CASSSRTGGNEQYF
-,TRBJ2-3,-,TRBV28,TGTGCCAGCGCAGCGACCACTCGTTTGTATACGCAGTATTTT,CASAATTRLYTQYF
-,TRBJ1-3,-,TRBV10-3,TGTGCGAGCGGGGGAAACACCATATATTTT,CASGGNTIYF
-,TRBJ1-1,-,TRBV29-1,TGCAGCGTTGAAGGAGGAATGAACACTGAAGCTTTCTTT,CSVEGGMNTEAFF
-,TRBJ1-1,-,TRBV10-3,TGTGCCATCAGTGAGTCCGGGGTAGGAACTGAAGCTTTCTTT,CAISESGVGTEAFF
-,TRBJ2-3,-,TRBV19,TGTGCCAGTAGAGGGGGGGCGACAGATACGCAGTATTTT,CASRGGATDTQYF
-,TRBJ2-2,TRBD1,TRBV18,TGTGCCAGCTCACCGGACAGGGGTCACACCGGGGAGCTGTTTTTT,CASSPDRGHTGELFF
-,TRBJ1-1,TRBD1,TRBV5-4,TGTGCCAGCAGCTTGGTACAGGGGCCAACCGTAAACACTGAAGCTTTCTTT,CASSLVQGPTVNTEAFF
-,TRBJ2-1,-,TRBV10-1,TGCGCCAGCAGCCTCCCGGGGTTCAATGAGCAGTTCTTC,CASSLPGFNEQFF
-,TRBJ1-1,TRBD1,TRBV29-1,TGCAGCGTTGAGGACAGGGGGAACACTGAAGCTTTCTTT,CSVEDRGNTEAFF
few,TRBJ2-7,-,TRBV15,TGTGCCACCAGCGGAGCGGGGACATCCTACGAGCAGTACTTC,CATSGAGTSYEQYF
-,TRBJ2-5,TRBD2,TRBV7-2,TGTGCCAGCAGCACCCGTACTGGGGGGGGAGAGACCCAGTACTTC,CASSTRTGGGETQYF
-,TRBJ2-5,TRBD1,TRBV6-1,TGTGCCAGCCTCCCGGACAGGGACGTAGAGACCCAGTACTTC,CASLPDRDVETQYF
once,TRBJ2-2,TRBD1,TRBV6-1,TGTGCCAGCAGTGAAGCGTGGGGGCAGGGGGTGACCGGGGAGCTGTTTTTT,CASSEAWGQGVTGELFF
-,TRBJ2-3,-,TRBV9,TGTGCCAGCAGCGTGGACAGCTACACAGATACGCAGTATTTT,CASSVDSYTDTQYF
-,TRBJ2-7,TRBD2,TRBV7-9,TGTGCCAGCAGCCGGACTAGCGGGATGCTTTACGAGCAGTACTTC,CASSRTSGMLYEQYF
few,TRBJ1-1,-,TRBV4-1,TGCGCCAGCAGCCCCACTAAAAGGAACACTGAAGCTTTCTTT,CASSPTKRNTEAFF
few,TRBJ1-6,-,TRBV29-1,TGCAGCGTTCGCACTGGGGGGGATTCACCCCTCCACTTT,CSVRTGGDSPLHF
-,TRBJ2-7,-,TRBV11-1,TGTGCCAGCAGCTTAGCGGCAGGGCACGCCTACGAGCAGTACTTC,CASSLAAGHAYEQYF
-,TRBJ2-2,TRBD1,TRBV11-2,TGTGCCACCACCGGGACAGGGCGATCCGGGGAGCTGTTTTTT,CATTGTGRSGELFF
-,TRBJ1-5,TRBD1,TRBV18,TGTGCCAGCTCACCACAACAGGGGCAGGGTCAGCCCCAGCATTTT,CASSPQQGQGQPQHF
once,TRBJ1-5,-,TRBV27,TGTGCCAGCAGTTCTCGGGGGAATCAGCCCCAGCATTTT,CASSSRGNQPQHF
-,TRBJ2-5,-,TRBV5-8,TGTGCCAGCAGCTGGGGAGGCGGCCAAGAGACCCAGTACTTC,CASSWGGGQETQYF
-,TRBJ2-7,-,TRBV28,TGTGCCAGCAGTTCAGAAGTCTACGAGCAGTACTTC,CASSSEVYEQYF
-,TRBJ2-3,-,TRBV10-1,TGCGCCAGCAGTGAGGGGGGCGTTGGCGCAGATACGCAGTATTTT,CASSEGGVGADTQYF
-,TRBJ2-3,TRBD1,TRBV5-1,TGCGCCAGCAGCCCGGGGGACAGGGGGGGCACAGATACGCAGTATTTT,CASSPGDRGGTDTQYF
-,TRBJ2-1,TRBD2,TRBV7-2,TGTGCCAGCACCCCGGGACTAGCGCAAAATGAGCAGTTCTTC,CASTPGLAQNEQFF
-,TRBJ1-6,TRBD1,TRBV7-8,TGTGCCAGCAGCAACCGGGACAGGGTTAATTCACCCCTCCACTTT,CASSNRDRVNSPLHF
-,TRBJ1-2,-,TRBV4-2,TGTGCCAGCAGCCAAGACCAGGCAGCATCTAACTATGGCTACACCTTC,CASSQDQAASNYGYTF
once,TRBJ1-3,-,TRBV28,TGTGCCTCAAACCGGGGGGGGTCTGGTGGAAACACCATATATTTT,CASNRGGSGGNTIYF
few,TRBJ1-1,-,TRBV2,TGTGCCAGCAGTGGGCAGGGAGGGAACACTGAAGCTTTCTTT,CASSGQGGNTEAFF
once,TRBJ1-2,-,TRBV7-3,TGTGCCAGCAGCGGATCCGGGGAGAGCTTCGGCTACACCTTC,CASSGSGESFGYTF
few,TRBJ1-3,TRBD1,TRBV4-1,TGCGCCAGCGTTGACAGGGGGCGCGGTGGAAACACCATATATTTT,CASVDRGRGGNTIYF
-,TRBJ2-2,TRBD2,TRBV4-3,TGCGCCAGCAGCCAAGATATAAGCGGGGGAGTCACCGGGGAGCTGTTTTTT,CASSQDISGGVTGELFF
-,TRBJ1-1,TRBD1,TRBV30,TGTGCCTGGACCTCGGGGACAGCTTACTTCGCAGCTTTCTTT,CAWTSGTAYFAAFF
-,TRBJ2-5,-,TRBV6-1,TGTGCCAGCAGTGAATTTGCGGCAGGGCAAGAGACCCAGTACTTC,CASSEFAAGQETQYF
few,TRBJ1-5,TRBD1,TRBV6-1,TGTGCCAGCAGTGAATTTATAGGGACAGTTTATCAGCCCCAGCATTTT,CASSEFIGTVYQPQHF
once,TRBJ2-1,TRBD1,TRBV7-3,TGTGCCAGCAGCTCAGGGACAGGAAGCTCCTACAATGAGCAGTTCTTC,CASSSGTGSSYNEQFF
few,TRBJ2-5,TRBD2,TRBV27,TGTGCCAGCAGTTCCCCGACTAGCGGGGGGCAAGAGACCCAGTACTTC,CASSSPTSGGQETQYF
-,TRBJ2-1,-,TRBV5-1,TGCGCCAGCAGCCCCGGTGACAGCCGAGATGAGCAGTTCTTC,CASSPGDSRDEQFF
once,TRBJ1-3,-,TRBV5-1,TGCGCCAGCAGCATTTCCGGGTTCGACTCTGGAAACACCATATATTTT,CASSISGFDSGNTIYF
once,TRBJ2-7,-,TRBV19,TGTGCCAGTAGTATGTATGTGACTAGGGGTTCCTACGAGCAGTACTTC,CASSMYVTRGSYEQYF
-,TRBJ1-4,-,TRBV7-6,TGTGCCAGCAGCTTAGCGCCTGGGGGGGATAATGAAAAACTGTTTTTT,CASSLAPGGDNEKLFF